This T cell receptor (beta chain) was profiled in a study of T cell responses to AZD1222 COVID-19 vaccine. This clone was seen only once. Its antigen is currently unknown. Study-wide points: Repertoire sampling happened only post peak T cell response. Along spike, vaccine-associated CD4 TCRs were found throughout, with dominance at 160-218 and 743-854.

Measured with immunoSEQ multiplex PCR; TCRdb has only the in-frame clones, and not every one. The repertoire holds some 170,000 clones, over 75% seen once, with about 4.3% in the top ten. This CDR3 is built from 14 residues. Germline CDR1 is LNHDA and CDR2 is SQIVND (reference sequence). The V end was cut by 0 bases, the J end by 3 bases, with 6 bases between. The sequencing used peripheral blood, collected 28 days after the second AZD1222 dose. The chain couples TRBV19 to TRBJ1-5, with D perhaps matching TRBD1 (5 bases). The sequence derives from an adult who received the AZD1222 COVID-19 vaccine. The CDR3 DNA reads as TGTGCCAGTAGTATAGAACAGGTCAATCAGCCCCAGCATTTT. Amino acids: CASSIEQVNQPQHF.